The 8 T cell receptor beta chains reported below all come from one sample, sequenced in a study of a mutant IDH1 vaccine in newly diagnosed glioma (dated by TCRdb to 2020 to 2022). The sample's time point, from its label and the paper: week 5, during vaccination. Each vaccine dose, consisting of 300 ug of a 20-mer mutant IDH1 peptide in Montanide, was administered subcutaneously with topical imiquimod. The library came from the immunoSEQ multiplex PCR assay. TCRdb obtained this table from immuneACCESS and retained in-frame rearrangements with V and J assigned. These tables miss some clones; where compared with another copy, unresolved V genes account for less than half of the shortfall, and the remainder is unexplained. This sample lists tens of thousands of clones; roughly nine tenths were detected once. Of the sample, more than 15% falls within the top ten clones. These receptors have no identified antigens.

Sequenced material: PBMCs, taken from a glioma patient whose treatment included an IDH1 peptide vaccine. Every receptor here comes from a man between 18 and 35 years old with glioma.

The rearrangement uses TRBV7-2 and TRBJ2-7; no definite D call. V lost 1 base and J 7 bases, leaving 14 bases between the germline ends. The V gene's germline CDR1 is SGHTA and CDR2 FQGNSA. The CDR3 length is 14 residues. CDR3: CASSLEGPVGEQYF. In DNA form, the CDR3 reads TGTGCCAGCAGCTTAGAAGGACCCGTGGGGGAGCAGTACTTC.

The rearrangement joins TRBV18 to TRBJ2-7, with 9 bases matching TRBD1. The CDR3 totals 17 residues. Germline CDR1 is KGHSH and CDR2 is LQKENI. After removal of 0 bases from V and 0 bases from J, the junction contained 6 bases not matched to a gene. The CDR3 nucleotides are TGTGCCAGCTCACCACCGGGACAGGGATTCGACTCCTACGAGCAGTACTTC. This translates into CASSPPGQGFDSYEQYF.

V usage is TRBV1 and J usage is TRBJ2-2; TRBD2, the D gene given by the table, was not confirmed from the DNA. TRBV1 is a documented pseudogene. The CDR3 extends over 18 amino acids. DNA for the CDR3: TGCACCAGCAGCCAAGATAGCGTTAAGGGAAGGGAAACCGGGGAGCTGTTTTTT. Translated: CTSSQDSVKGRETGELFF.

This clone was seen only once. This chain uses TRBV10-3 with TRBJ2-7, with TRBD1 identical over 7 bases. V dropped 6 bases and J dropped 0; count of bases not matched to a gene: 5. CDR1 ENHRY and CDR2 SYGVKD come from the germline V gene. This CDR3 is built from 14 residues. CDR3 sequence (DNA): TGTGCCATCAGGGGACAGAGCAGCTCCTACGAGCAGTACTTC. The encoded protein is CAIRGQSSSYEQYF.

The CDR3 here is CASSYSGLAGGHEQYF. The CDR3 region has the DNA TGTGCCAGCAGTTACTCAGGGCTAGCGGGAGGGCACGAGCAGTACTTC. V is TRBV6-5 and J is TRBJ2-7, with TRBD2 matching over 12 bases. Germline V CDR1 and CDR2: MNHEY, SVGAGI. There are 16 residues in the CDR3. V lost 0 bases, J lost 5 bases, and 5 bases stayed unmatched.

The J gene is TRBJ1-5, the V gene TRBV19, with 9 bases lining up with TRBD1. V trimming: 4 bases; J trimming: 0 bases; junction bases outside the gene matches: 4. The CDR3 is 16 amino acids. The germline CDR1 and CDR2 sequences are LNHDA and SQIVND (reference sequence). CDR3 nucleotide sequence: TGTGCCAGTAGTACCCCGGGACAGGGTAGCAATCAGCCCCAGCATTTT. Residues: CASSTPGQGSNQPQHF.

The genes are TRBV7-9 and TRBJ2-1; 8 positions match TRBD2. The CDR3 spans 15 residues. With 3 bases clipped from V and 3 bases from J, the junction kept 4 bases outside the gene matches. Germline V gives CDR1 SEHNR, CDR2 FQNEAQ (reference sequence). CDR3 coding DNA: TGTGCCAGCAGCTTGGGACTAGAGGGCTACAATGAGCAGTTCTTC. It encodes CASSLGLEGYNEQFF.

This chain uses TRBV5-6 with TRBJ2-5; 10 bases agree with TRBD1. The length of the CDR3 is 14 residues. Germline values: CDR1 SGHDT, CDR2 YYEEEE. V gave up 4 bases and J gave up 9 bases; unmatched junction bases: 9. CDR3 region: CASSVDRGSWPQYF. The CDR3 coding sequence is TGTGCCAGCAGCGTGGACAGGGGGTCGTGGCCCCAGTACTTC.